Here is one T cell receptor (beta chain) with its context. This sample was included in a study of blood T cell repertoires in COVID-19. Study information: Samples representing acute and convalescent COVID-19 were sourced from the United States, Italy and Spain. Sources were T cells, B-cell-depleted T cells, or PBMCs; the material itself was cDNA or gDNA.

This CDR3 spans 15 amino acids. From germline, CDR1 is SGHTS and CDR2 YDEGEE. The ends were cut back, 2 bases at V and 4 bases at J, with 16 bases in the middle. Authors' data handling: Amplification of reference gene primers provided the estimated nucleated cell counts. Only in-frame clones appear in the TCRdb table, and some are missing; sequencing was by immunoSEQ multiplex PCR. V and J calls and clone size come straight from that table; D and trimming were deduced from the DNA. The table shows some 130,000 clones, with about 90% occurring only once. Sequencing was performed on peripheral blood. The rearrangement joins TRBV5-8 to TRBJ2-7; possibly TRBD2 for D (6 bases). The receptor's source is a woman between 50 and 59 years old who had recovered from COVID-19. In DNA form, the CDR3 reads TGTGCCAGCAGCTTAAGAGCCGGGAGTGGTTACGAGCAGTACTTC. Amino acids: CASSLRAGSGYEQYF. Drawing the rest from reference TRBV5-8 and TRBJ2-7, the complete variable domain is EAGVTQSPTHLIKTRGQQATLRCSPISGHTSVYWYQQALGLGLQFLLWYDEGEERNRGNFPPRFSGRQFPNYSSELNVNALELEDSALYLCASSLRAGSGYEQYFGPGTRLTVT.